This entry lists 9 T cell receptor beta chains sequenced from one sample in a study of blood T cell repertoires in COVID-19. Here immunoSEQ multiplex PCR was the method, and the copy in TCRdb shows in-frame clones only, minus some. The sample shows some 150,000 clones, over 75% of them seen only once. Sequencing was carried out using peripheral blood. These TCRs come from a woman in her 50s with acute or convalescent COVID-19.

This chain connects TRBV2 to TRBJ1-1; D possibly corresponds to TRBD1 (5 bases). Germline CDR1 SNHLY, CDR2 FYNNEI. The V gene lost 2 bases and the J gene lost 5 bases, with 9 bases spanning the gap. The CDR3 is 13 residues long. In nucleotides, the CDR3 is TGTGCCAGCAGTGAACAGGGATGGACTGAAGCTTTCTTT. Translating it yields CASSEQGWTEAFF.

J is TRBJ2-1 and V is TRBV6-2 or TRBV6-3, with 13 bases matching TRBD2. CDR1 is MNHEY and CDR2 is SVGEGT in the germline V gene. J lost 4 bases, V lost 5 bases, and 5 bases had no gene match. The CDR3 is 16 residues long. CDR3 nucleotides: TGTGCCAGCAGTATCGAACTAGCGGGGGGGTACAATGAGCAGTTCTTC. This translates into CASSIELAGGYNEQFF.

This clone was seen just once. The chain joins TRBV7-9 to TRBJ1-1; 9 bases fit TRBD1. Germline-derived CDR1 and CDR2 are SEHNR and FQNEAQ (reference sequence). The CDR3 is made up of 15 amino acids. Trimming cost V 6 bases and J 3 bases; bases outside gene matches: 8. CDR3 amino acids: CASSLQGAGYTEAFF. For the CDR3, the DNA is TGTGCCAGCAGTTTACAGGGGGCTGGGTACACTGAAGCTTTCTTT.

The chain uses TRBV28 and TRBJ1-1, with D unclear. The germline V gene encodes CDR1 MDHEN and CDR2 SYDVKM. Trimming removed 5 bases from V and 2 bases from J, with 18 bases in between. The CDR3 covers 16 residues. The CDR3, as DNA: TGTGCCAGCAGTCCGGCACTTGGCGGGCGAAACACTGAAGCTTTCTTT. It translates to CASSPALGGRNTEAFF.

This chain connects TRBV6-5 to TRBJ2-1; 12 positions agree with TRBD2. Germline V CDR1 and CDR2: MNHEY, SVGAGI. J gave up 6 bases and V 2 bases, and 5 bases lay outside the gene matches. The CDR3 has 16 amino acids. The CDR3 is CASSYVTSGGLNEQFF. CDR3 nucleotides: TGTGCCAGCAGTTACGTAACTAGCGGGGGGCTCAATGAGCAGTTCTTC.

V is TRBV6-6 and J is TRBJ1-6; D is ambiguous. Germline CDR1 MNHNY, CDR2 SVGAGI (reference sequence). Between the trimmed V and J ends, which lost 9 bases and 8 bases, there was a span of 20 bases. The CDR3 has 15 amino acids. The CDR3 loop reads CASLPNNFRDSPLHF. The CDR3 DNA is TGTGCCAGTCTCCCCAATAACTTCCGAGATTCACCCCTCCACTTT.

CDR3 residues: CASSSTGTWNQPQHF. The CDR3 nucleotides read TGTGCCAGCAGTTCTACCGGGACATGGAATCAGCCCCAGCATTTT. The chain links TRBV27 to TRBJ1-5, with D perhaps TRBD1 (6 bases). Germline V lookup: CDR1 MNHEY, CDR2 SMNVEV (reference sequence). The CDR3 is 15 amino acids. V lost 4 bases, J lost 4 bases, and 14 bases lay in between.

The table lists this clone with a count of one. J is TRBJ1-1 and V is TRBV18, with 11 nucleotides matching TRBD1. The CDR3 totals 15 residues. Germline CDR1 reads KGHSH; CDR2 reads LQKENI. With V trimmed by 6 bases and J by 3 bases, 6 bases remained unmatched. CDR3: CASSLGQGVDTEAFF. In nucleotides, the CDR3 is TGTGCCAGCTCGTTGGGACAGGGGGTAGACACTGAAGCTTTCTTT.

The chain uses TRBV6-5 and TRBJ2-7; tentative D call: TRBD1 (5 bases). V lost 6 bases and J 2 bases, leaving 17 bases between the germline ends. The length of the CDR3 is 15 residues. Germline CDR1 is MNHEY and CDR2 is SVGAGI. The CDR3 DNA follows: TGTGCCAGCAGAGCCCAGGGCATCGGACCCTACGAGCAGTACTTC. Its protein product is CASRAQGIGPYEQYF.